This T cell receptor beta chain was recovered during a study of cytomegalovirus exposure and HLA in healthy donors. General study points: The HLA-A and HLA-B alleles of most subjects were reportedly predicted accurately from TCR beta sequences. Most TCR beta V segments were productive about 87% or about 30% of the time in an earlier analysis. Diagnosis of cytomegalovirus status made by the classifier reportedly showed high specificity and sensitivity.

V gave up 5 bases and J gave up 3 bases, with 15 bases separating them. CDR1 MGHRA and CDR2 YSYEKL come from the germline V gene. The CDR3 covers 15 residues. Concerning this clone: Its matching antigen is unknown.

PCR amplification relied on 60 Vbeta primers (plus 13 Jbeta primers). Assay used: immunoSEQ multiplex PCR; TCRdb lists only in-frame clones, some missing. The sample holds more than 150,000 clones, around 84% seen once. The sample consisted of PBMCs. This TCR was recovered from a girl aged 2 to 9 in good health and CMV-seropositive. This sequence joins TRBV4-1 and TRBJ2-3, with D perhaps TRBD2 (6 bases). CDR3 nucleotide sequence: TGCGCCAGCAGCTGGGCCGGGAGAGGAACAGATACGCAGTATTTT. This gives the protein CASSWAGRGTDTQYF.